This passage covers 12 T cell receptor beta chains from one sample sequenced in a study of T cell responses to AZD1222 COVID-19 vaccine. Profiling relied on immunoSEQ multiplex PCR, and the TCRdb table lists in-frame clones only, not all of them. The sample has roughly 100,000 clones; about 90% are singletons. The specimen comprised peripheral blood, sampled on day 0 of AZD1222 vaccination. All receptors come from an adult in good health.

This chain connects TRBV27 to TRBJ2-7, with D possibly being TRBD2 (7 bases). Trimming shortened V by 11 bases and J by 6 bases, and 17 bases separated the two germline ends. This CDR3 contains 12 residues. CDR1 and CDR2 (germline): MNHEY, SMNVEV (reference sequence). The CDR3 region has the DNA TGTGCCGTCGGGGGGCCCTTCGGCGAGCAGTACTTC. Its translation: CAVGGPFGEQYF.

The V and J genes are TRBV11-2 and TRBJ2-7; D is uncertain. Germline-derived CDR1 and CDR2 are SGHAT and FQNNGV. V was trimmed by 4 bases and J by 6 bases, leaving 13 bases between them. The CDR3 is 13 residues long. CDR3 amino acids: CASSSSPTFEQYF. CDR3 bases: TGTGCCAGCAGCTCAAGTCCTACGTTCGAGCAGTACTTC.

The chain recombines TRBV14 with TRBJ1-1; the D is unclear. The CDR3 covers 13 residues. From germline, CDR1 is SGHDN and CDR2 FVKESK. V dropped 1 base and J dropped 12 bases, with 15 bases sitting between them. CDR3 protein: CASSQAPRLEPFF. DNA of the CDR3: TGTGCCAGCAGCCAAGCCCCGAGACTGGAACCTTTCTTT.

The CDR3 sequence: CASSEGYEQYF. For the CDR3, the DNA is TGTGCCAGCAGTGAAGGATACGAGCAGTACTTC. V gene TRBV25-1 combines with J gene TRBJ2-7; unclear D gene. Germline V gene data show CDR1 as MGHDK and CDR2 as SYGVNS. V lost 2 bases and J lost 4, with 3 bases in between. The CDR3 sequence is 11 residues long.

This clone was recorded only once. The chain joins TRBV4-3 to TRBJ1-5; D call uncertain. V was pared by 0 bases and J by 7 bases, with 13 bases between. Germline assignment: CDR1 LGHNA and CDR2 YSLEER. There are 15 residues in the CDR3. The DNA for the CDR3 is TGCGCCAGCAGCCAAGATCGTCAACAGTTCCAGCCCCAGCATTTT. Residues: CASSQDRQQFQPQHF.

The CDR3 region is CASSEPSRARYEQYF. CDR3 DNA: TGTGCCAGCAGTGAGCCCTCAAGAGCCCGCTACGAGCAGTACTTC. The V gene is TRBV6-1, the J gene TRBJ2-7, with no clear D. CDR3 length: 15 residues. V lost 3 bases to trimming and J lost 3 bases, with 15 bases between them. CDR1 and CDR2 (germline): MNHNS, SASEGT.

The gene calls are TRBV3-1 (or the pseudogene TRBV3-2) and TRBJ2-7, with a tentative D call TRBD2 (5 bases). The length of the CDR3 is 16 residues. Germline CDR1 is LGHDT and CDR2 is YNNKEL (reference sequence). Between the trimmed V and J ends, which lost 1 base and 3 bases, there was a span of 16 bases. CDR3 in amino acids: CASSQAELTMGYEQYF. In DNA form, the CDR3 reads TGTGCCAGCAGCCAAGCAGAACTGACTATGGGCTACGAGCAGTACTTC.

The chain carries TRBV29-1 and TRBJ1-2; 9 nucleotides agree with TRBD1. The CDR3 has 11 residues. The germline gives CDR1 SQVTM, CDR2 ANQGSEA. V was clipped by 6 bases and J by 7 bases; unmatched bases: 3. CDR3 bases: TGCAGCGTAGGACAGGGGATTGGCTACACCTTC. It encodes CSVGQGIGYTF.

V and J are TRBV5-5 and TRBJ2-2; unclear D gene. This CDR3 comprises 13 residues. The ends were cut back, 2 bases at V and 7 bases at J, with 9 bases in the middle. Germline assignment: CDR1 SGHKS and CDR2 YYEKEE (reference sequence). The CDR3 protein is CASSFDVGGELFF. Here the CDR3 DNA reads TGTGCCAGCAGCTTTGATGTGGGCGGGGAGCTGTTTTTT.

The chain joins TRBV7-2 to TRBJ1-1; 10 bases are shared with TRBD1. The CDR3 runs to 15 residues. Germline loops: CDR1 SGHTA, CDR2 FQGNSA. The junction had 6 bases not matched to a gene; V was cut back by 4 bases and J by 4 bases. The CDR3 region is CASSSRQGAVTEAFF. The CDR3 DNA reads TGTGCCAGCAGCTCGCGACAGGGGGCGGTCACTGAAGCTTTCTTT.

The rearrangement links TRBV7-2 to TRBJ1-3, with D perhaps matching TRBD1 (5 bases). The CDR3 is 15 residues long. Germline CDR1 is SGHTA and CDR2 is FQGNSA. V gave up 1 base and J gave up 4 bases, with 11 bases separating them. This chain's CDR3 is CASSLDQGSGNTIYF. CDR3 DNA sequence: TGTGCCAGCAGCTTAGATCAGGGATCCGGAAACACCATATATTTT.

The CDR3 reads CASSLDRGEKLFF. CDR3 in DNA: TGTGCCAGCAGCTTAGACCGAGGTGAAAAACTGTTTTTT. The chain carries TRBV11-3 and TRBJ1-4, with D uncertain. The CDR3 is 13 amino acids. Trimming removed 0 bases from V and 7 bases from J, with 6 bases in between. Germline CDR1 SGHNT, CDR2 YENEEA.